This T cell receptor (beta chain) was identified in a study of patients and donors after allogeneic stem cell transplantation. The CDR3 sequence is 15 residues long. Deletions cut 6 bases from V and 3 bases from J, with 15 bases between. Germline lookup yields CDR1 SGHAT and CDR2 FQNNGV. TCRdb itself ran the RT-PCR reads through MiXCR, one entry per CDR3 protein. The table has 150,000 to 200,000 distinct CDR3 sequences, nearly 25% seen once. This clonotype was observed a handful of times. This sequence originates from a human donor who was either an allogeneic HSCT recipient or a stem cell or donor lymphocyte infusion donor (not recorded which). It is not recorded whose cells these are; they may come from a transplant donor. The V and J genes are TRBV11-2 and TRBJ2-1; maybe TRBD2 (5 bases). Input material: blood, either unsorted or a sorted T cell fraction (not recorded which). The CDR3 sequence is CASSPRGNLYNEQFF. CDR3 DNA sequence: TGTGCCAGCAGTCCACGAGGGAATCTCTACAATGAGCAGTTCTTC. The variable domain in full, completed from reference TRBV11-2 and TRBJ2-1, reads EAGVAQSPRYKIIEKRQSVAFWCNPISGHATLYWYQQILGQGPKLLIQFQNNGVVDDSQLPKDRFSAERLKGVDSTLKIQPAKLEDSAVYLCASSPRGNLYNEQFFGPGTRLTVL.